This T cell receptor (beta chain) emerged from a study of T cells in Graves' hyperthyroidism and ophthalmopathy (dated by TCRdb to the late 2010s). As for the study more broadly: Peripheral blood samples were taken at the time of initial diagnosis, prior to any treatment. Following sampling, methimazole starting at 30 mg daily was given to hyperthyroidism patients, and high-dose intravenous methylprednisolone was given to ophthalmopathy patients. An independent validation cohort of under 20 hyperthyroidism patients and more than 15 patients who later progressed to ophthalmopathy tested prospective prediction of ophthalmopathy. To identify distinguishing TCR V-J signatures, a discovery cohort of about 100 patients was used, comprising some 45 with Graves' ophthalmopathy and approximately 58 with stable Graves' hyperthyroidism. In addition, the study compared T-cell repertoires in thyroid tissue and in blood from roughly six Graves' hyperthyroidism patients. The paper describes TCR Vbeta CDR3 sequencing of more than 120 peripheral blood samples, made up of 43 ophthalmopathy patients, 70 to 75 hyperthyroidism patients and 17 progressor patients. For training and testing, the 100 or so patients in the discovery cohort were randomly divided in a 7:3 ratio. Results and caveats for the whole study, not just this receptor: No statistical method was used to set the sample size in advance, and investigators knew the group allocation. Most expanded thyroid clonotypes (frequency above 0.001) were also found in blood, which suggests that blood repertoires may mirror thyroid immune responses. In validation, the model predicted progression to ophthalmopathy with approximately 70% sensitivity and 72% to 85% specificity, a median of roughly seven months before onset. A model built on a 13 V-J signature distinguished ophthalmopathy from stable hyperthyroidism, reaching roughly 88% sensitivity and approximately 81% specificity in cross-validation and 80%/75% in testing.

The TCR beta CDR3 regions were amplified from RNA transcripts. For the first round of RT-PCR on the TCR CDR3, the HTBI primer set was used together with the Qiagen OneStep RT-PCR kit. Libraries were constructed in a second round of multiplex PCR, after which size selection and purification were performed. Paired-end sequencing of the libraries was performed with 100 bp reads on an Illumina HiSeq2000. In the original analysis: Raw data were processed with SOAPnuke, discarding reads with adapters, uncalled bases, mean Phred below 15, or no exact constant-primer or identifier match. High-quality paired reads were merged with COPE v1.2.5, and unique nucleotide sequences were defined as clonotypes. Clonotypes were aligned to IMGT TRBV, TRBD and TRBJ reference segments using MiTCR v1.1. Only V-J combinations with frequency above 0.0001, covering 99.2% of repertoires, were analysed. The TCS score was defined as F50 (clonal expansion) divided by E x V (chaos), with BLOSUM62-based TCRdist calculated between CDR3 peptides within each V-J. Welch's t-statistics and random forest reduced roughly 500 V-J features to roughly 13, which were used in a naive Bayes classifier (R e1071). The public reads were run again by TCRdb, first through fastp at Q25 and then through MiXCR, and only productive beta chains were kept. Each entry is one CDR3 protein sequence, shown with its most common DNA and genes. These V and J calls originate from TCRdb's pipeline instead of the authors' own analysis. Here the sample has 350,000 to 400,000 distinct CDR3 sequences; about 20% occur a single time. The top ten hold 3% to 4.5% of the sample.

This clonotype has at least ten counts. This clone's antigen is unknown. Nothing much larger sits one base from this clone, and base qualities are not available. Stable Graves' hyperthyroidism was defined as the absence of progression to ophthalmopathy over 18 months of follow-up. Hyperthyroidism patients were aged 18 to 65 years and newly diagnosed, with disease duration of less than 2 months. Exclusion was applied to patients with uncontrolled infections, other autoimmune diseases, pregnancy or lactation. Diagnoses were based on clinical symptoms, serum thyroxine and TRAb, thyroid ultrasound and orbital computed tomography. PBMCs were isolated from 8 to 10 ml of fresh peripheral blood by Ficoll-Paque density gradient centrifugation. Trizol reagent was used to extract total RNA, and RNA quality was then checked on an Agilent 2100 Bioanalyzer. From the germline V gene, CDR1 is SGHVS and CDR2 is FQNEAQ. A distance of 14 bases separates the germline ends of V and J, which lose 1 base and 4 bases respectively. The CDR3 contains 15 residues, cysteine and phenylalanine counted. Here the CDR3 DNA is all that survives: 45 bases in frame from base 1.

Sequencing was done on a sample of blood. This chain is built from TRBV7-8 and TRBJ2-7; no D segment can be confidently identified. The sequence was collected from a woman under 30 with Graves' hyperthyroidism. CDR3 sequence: CASSLGVGLGYEQYF. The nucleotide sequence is TGTGCCAGCAGCTTAGGGGTGGGTTTAGGATACGAGCAGTACTTC.